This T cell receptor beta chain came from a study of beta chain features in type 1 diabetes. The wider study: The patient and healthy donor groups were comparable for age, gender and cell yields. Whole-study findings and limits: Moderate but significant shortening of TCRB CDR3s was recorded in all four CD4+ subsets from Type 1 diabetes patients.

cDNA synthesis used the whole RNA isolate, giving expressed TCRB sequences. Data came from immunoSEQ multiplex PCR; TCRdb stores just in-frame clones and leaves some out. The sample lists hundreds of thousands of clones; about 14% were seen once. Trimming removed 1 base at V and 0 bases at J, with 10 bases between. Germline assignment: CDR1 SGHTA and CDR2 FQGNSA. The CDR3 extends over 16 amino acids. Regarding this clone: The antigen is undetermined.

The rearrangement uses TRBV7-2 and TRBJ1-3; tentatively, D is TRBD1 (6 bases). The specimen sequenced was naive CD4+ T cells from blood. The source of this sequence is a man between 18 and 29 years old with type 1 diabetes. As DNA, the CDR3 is TGTGCCAGCAGCTTAGAGGCAGGGGACTCTGGAAACACCATATATTTT. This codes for CASSLEAGDSGNTIYF.